Below are 23 T cell receptor beta chains sequenced from a single sample in a study of technical replicates of blood from several donors (dated by TCRdb to 2016 to 2017). The method was the immunoSEQ multiplex PCR assay. This immuneACCESS table, as held by TCRdb, lists in-frame sequences with V and J called but not all clones. Of the missing ones, under half trace to an unresolved V gene in checked studies; the others have no known cause. The sample yields 7,500 to 8,500 clones; under 90% were counted once. The ten largest clones represent roughly an eighth of the sample. The specimen sequenced was PBMCs. These TCRs come from a human donor in good health.

The rearrangement uses TRBV6-1 and TRBJ2-6, with D perhaps matching TRBD1 (5 bases). V was clipped by 2 bases and J by 3 bases, with 8 bases between them. CDR1 MNHNS and CDR2 SASEGT come from the germline V gene. The length of the CDR3 is 15 residues. CDR3 region: CASSERGDGANVLTF. The DNA of the CDR3 is TGTGCCAGCAGTGAAAGGGGTGATGGGGCCAACGTCCTGACTTTC.

This sequence joins TRBV5-6 and TRBJ1-1; D remains ambiguous. In germline, CDR1 is SGHDT, CDR2 YYEEEE. Trimming removed 1 base from V and 8 bases from J, with 9 bases in between. The CDR3 runs 12 residues. The CDR3 DNA sequence: TGTGCCAGCAGCTTGCCCGGAGGGGAAGCTTTCTTT. Protein sequence: CASSLPGGEAFF.

This chain links TRBV18 with TRBJ2-5; TRBD1 matches 7 bases. J lost 5 bases, V lost 3 bases, and 6 bases had no gene match. From germline, CDR1 is KGHSH and CDR2 LQKENI. The CDR3 has 14 amino acids. The CDR3 DNA reads as TGTGCCAGCTCACCCCTGACAGGGTTGGAGACCCAGTACTTC. Protein: CASSPLTGLETQYF.

This chain links TRBV10-3 with TRBJ2-1; 8 positions match TRBD2. With V trimmed by 11 bases and J by 5 bases, 14 bases remained unmatched. The CDR3 has 15 amino acids. Looked up from germline, CDR1 is ENHRY and CDR2 is SYGVKD. CDR3 protein: CAARASAGANNEQFF. CDR3 nucleotide sequence: TGTGCCGCCAGGGCTTCAGCGGGGGCGAACAATGAGCAGTTCTTC.

This sequence joins TRBV5-1 and TRBJ1-3; D is unclear. V was pared by 0 bases and J by 5 bases, with 3 bases between. Germline V lookup: CDR1 SGHRS, CDR2 YFSETQ. This CDR3 spans 12 amino acids. The CDR3 reads CASSLDRNTIYF. CDR3 coding DNA: TGCGCCAGCAGCTTGGACAGAAACACCATATATTTT.

CDR3 coding DNA: TGTGCCAGCAGTTACCAGGGCCAAATTACCTACGAGCAGTACTTC. Its translation is CASSYQGQITYEQYF. The chain links TRBV6-5 to TRBJ2-7; perhaps TRBD1 as D (5 bases). The CDR3 runs 15 residues. CDR1 and CDR2 (germline): MNHEY, SVGAGI. Trimming removed 2 bases from V and 2 bases from J, with 13 bases in between.

This chain links TRBV7-9 with TRBJ2-3, with 9 nucleotides matching TRBD1. The CDR3 has 17 amino acids. V lost 3 bases and J lost 4; bases outside the gene matches: 11. Looked up from germline, CDR1 is SEHNR and CDR2 is FQNEAQ (reference sequence). The CDR3 nucleotides read TGTGCCAGCAGCTTTACTTTCGGACAGGGGTCGCCAGATACGCAGTATTTT. It is translated as CASSFTFGQGSPDTQYF.

The rearrangement joins TRBV19 to TRBJ2-7; TRBD1 matches 7 bases. CDR1 is LNHDA and CDR2 is SQIVND in the germline V gene (reference sequence). This CDR3 has 14 residues. The ends lost 4 bases at V and 3 bases at J; junction bases unmatched: 6. CDR3 amino acids: CASSKTGTIYEQYF. CDR3 bases: TGTGCCAGTAGTAAGACAGGGACGATCTACGAGCAGTACTTC.

The chain couples TRBV4-2 to TRBJ1-4; 7 positions agree with TRBD1. V dropped 1 base and J dropped 8; count of bases not matched to a gene: 10. This CDR3 is 16 amino acids long. Germline V gene lookup returns CDR1 LGHNA and CDR2 YNFKEQ. CDR3 sequence: CASSQVRQGDSEKLFF. The CDR3 coding sequence is TGTGCCAGCAGCCAAGTACGACAGGGTGACTCCGAAAAACTGTTTTTT.

This chain links TRBV5-1 with TRBJ2-3, with TRBD2 identical over 9 bases. The trim removed 0 bases at V and 2 bases at J, leaving 16 bases unmatched. Germline V gene sequence: CDR1 SGHRS, CDR2 YFSETQ. The CDR3 covers 20 residues. The CDR3 bases are TGCGCCAGCAGCTTGGGAATAGTAGCGGGAGTTGTGGGGCCCACAGATACGCAGTATTTT. Translation: CASSLGIVAGVVGPTDTQYF.

The chain links TRBV29-1 to TRBJ2-1; D perhaps matches TRBD1 (8 bases). The CDR3 runs to 15 residues. Trimming took off 5 bases at V and 6 bases at J, with 20 bases between the two ends. Germline CDR1 reads SQVTM; CDR2 reads ANQGSEA. The DNA of the CDR3 is TGCAGCGTTTCAAACAGGACAGGGAGGGGCAATGAGCAGTTCTTC. Its protein product is CSVSNRTGRGNEQFF.

The table lists this clone with a count of one. The chain uses TRBV5-1 and TRBJ2-2; 8 nucleotides match TRBD2. Germline trimming cut 2 bases from V and 3 bases from J; bases unmatched to any gene: 6. The CDR3 length is 16 residues. The germline V gene has CDR1 SGHRS and CDR2 YFSETQ. Written as DNA, the CDR3 is TGCGCCAGCAGCTTTATAGCGGGGACCGACACCGGGGAGCTGTTTTTT. It is translated as CASSFIAGTDTGELFF.

This clone came up once. V is TRBV30 and J is TRBJ2-3, with TRBD1 matching over 7 bases. This CDR3 contains 15 residues. The germline gives CDR1 GTSNPN, CDR2 SVGIG (reference sequence). V shed 6 bases, J shed 0 bases, and the junction held 9 bases outside the gene matches. In DNA form, the CDR3 reads TGTGCCTGCCAAGGGGGCTGGTCTAGCACAGATACGCAGTATTTT. Its protein is CACQGGWSSTDTQYF.

The chain combines TRBV19 with TRBJ1-5, with D hard to call. Germline assignment: CDR1 LNHDA and CDR2 SQIVND (reference sequence). Trimming took 6 bases from V and 6 from J, leaving 9 bases between them. This CDR3 region has 12 residues. This CDR3 reads CASRSGSQPQHF. The CDR3 DNA sequence: TGTGCCAGTAGATCGGGGTCTCAGCCCCAGCATTTT. Full variable domain (missing parts from reference TRBV19 and TRBJ1-5): DGGITQSPKYLFRKEGQNVTLSCEQNLNHDAMYWYRQDPGQGLRLIYYSQIVNDFQKGDIAEGYSVSREKKESFPLTVTSAQKNPTAFYLCASRSGSQPQHFGDGTRLSIL.

The V and J genes are TRBV7-3 and TRBJ2-1, with D possibly TRBD2 on 7 matching bases. This CDR3 contains 13 residues. V was trimmed by 5 bases and J by 7 bases, leaving 12 bases between them. Germline V gives CDR1 SGHTA, CDR2 FQGTGA. Written as DNA, the CDR3 is TGTGCCAGCAGCCTACAGGGAGGGAATGAGCAGTTCTTC. Its translation: CASSLQGGNEQFF.

This clone was picked up one time. The chain carries TRBV6-5 and TRBJ2-1, with TRBD2 matching 9 bases. Germline loops: CDR1 MNHEY, CDR2 SVGAGI. The V segment lost 2 bases and the J segment 9 bases; nucleotides outside the gene matches: 11. The CDR3 is made up of 16 amino acids. The CDR3 is CASSYLAGGPSGEQFF. The CDR3 DNA reads TGTGCCAGCAGTTACCTTGCGGGAGGGCCTTCGGGTGAGCAGTTCTTC.

The chain uses TRBV6-1 and TRBJ2-1; 11 bases fit TRBD2. The CDR3 extends over 15 amino acids. The germline gives CDR1 MNHNS, CDR2 SASEGT. V trimming: 1 base; J trimming: 8 bases; junction bases outside the gene matches: 4. CDR3 amino acids: CASSEELAGAHEQFF. Written as DNA, the CDR3 is TGTGCCAGCAGTGAAGAACTAGCGGGAGCACATGAGCAGTTCTTC.

This chain uses TRBV6-5 with TRBJ1-5; 8 bases are shared with TRBD1. Germline lookup yields CDR1 MNHEY and CDR2 SVGAGI. Trimming took 4 bases from V and 16 from J; bases not matched to a gene: 9. The CDR3 is made up of 12 amino acids. In DNA, the CDR3 is TGTGCCAGCAGTTCGAGGACAGGGCTGACCCATTTT. This encodes CASSSRTGLTHF.

The rearrangement joins TRBV6-5 to TRBJ2-5; 8 bases map to TRBD1. Germline V gene lookup returns CDR1 MNHEY and CDR2 SVGAGI. The length of the CDR3 is 15 residues. V trimming: 6 bases; J trimming: 7 bases; junction bases outside the gene matches: 13. CDR3 region: CASSPTDRAGGTQYF. Written as DNA, the CDR3 is TGTGCCAGCAGCCCAACGGACAGGGCTGGTGGGACCCAGTACTTC.

This clone was counted between two and nine times. The V gene is TRBV4-2, the J gene TRBJ1-4, with TRBD1 identical over 10 bases. This CDR3 contains 17 residues. V shed 6 bases and J 4 bases; nucleotides not matched to a gene: 11. CDR1 and CDR2 (germline): LGHNA, YNFKEQ. This chain's CDR3 is CASRPQDRGEGNEKLFF. In DNA, the CDR3 is TGTGCCAGCAGGCCCCAGGACAGGGGGGAGGGTAATGAAAAACTGTTTTTT.

The chain joins TRBV2 to TRBJ1-1; tentative D call: TRBD1 (5 bases). CDR3 length: 13 amino acids. V was pared by 7 bases and J by 1 base, with 10 bases between. Germline lookup yields CDR1 SNHLY and CDR2 FYNNEI. The CDR3 nucleotides read TGTGCCAGCACCCTGACAGAGAACACTGAAGCTTTCTTT. This sequence encodes CASTLTENTEAFF.

This clone came up once. The chain combines TRBV6-1 with TRBJ2-2; possibly TRBD2 for D (6 bases). The CDR3 has 14 residues. Between the trimmed V and J ends, which lost 4 bases and 5 bases, there was a span of 11 bases. The V gene's germline CDR1 is MNHNS and CDR2 SASEGT. The CDR3 DNA is TGTGCCAGCAGTGGCGGGGCGGAAACCGGGGAGCTGTTTTTT. Protein product: CASSGGAETGELFF.

CDR3: CASSRTTGWSSYEQYF. Written as DNA, the CDR3 is TGTGCCAGCAGTCGAACGACAGGGTGGAGCTCCTACGAGCAGTACTTC. This chain links TRBV27 with TRBJ2-7, with 7 bases matching TRBD1. Germline trimming cut 5 bases from V and 0 bases from J; bases unmatched to any gene: 10. The CDR3 has 16 residues. Per the germline V gene, CDR1 is MNHEY and CDR2 is SMNVEV (reference sequence).